The sequence of this T cell receptor (beta chain) was determined in a study of graft-versus-host responses after intestinal transplantation. Study results and caveats: GvH clones turned up in recipient marrow; some had shown up first in ileum or blood. Peak circulating GvH clone levels were associated with early post-transplant HvG declines.

Notes on this clone: Its specificity is unknown.

Generated by immunoSEQ multiplex PCR, the TCRdb table keeps only in-frame clones and is missing some. Of about 57,000 clones in the sample, roughly 89% are singletons; the top ten hold around 1.5%. Germline V gene lookup returns CDR1 ENHRY and CDR2 SYGVKD. The junction had 4 bases not matched to a gene; V was cut back by 6 bases and J by 5 bases. The CDR3 consists of 13 residues. This receptor was taken from a human patient who received an intestinal transplant, so some T cells may come from the graft donor. The chain couples TRBV10-3 to TRBJ2-7, with 10 bases identical to TRBD2. Source: PBMCs, taken 26 days after transplant. Here the CDR3 DNA reads TGTGCCATCAGCCAGCGGGGGGGGGACGAGCAGTACTTC. Residues: CAISQRGGDEQYF.